The sequence of this T cell receptor (beta chain) was determined in a study of blood T cell repertoires in COVID-19. Study at large: The United States, Italy and Spain supplied acute and convalescent COVID-19 samples. From T cells, B-cell-depleted T cells, or PBMCs came the material, which was cDNA or gDNA.

The CDR3 runs to 17 residues. V lost 1 base, J lost 0 bases, and 13 bases lay in between. Per the germline V gene, CDR1 is SGHVS and CDR2 is FNYEAQ. Source study methods: Amplification of reference gene primers provided the estimated nucleated cell counts. The assay was immunoSEQ multiplex PCR, and TCRdb's table has in-frame clones only and misses some. The V and J calls and clone size are taken from that table; D and trimming were inferred from the DNA. The repertoire holds some 670,000 clones, with 85% to 90% as singletons. This clone is a singleton in its sample. This receptor was taken from a young woman with acute or convalescent COVID-19. This rearrangement joins TRBV7-6 to TRBJ2-1; no definite D call. The source material was peripheral blood. The CDR3 sequence: CASSLGPFASSYNEQFF. CDR3 bases: TGTGCCAGCAGCTTAGGGCCCTTTGCAAGCTCCTACAATGAGCAGTTCTTC. The full variable domain, with the rest looked up from reference TRBV7-6 and TRBJ2-1, is GAGVSQSPRYKVTKRGQDVALRCDPISGHVSLYWYRQALGQGPEFLTYFNYEAQQDKSGLPNDRFSAERPEGSISTLTIQRTEQRDSAMYRCASSLGPFASSYNEQFFGPGTRLTVL.